These T cell receptor beta chains were read from a single sample in a study of post-analysis software for immune sequencing data. Each CDR3 protein gets one entry after TCRdb re-called the PCR reads with MiXCR. The repertoire has 450,000 to 700,000 distinct CDR3 sequences, roughly 47% of them found once; the top ten carry about 1.5%. Sequences were obtained from blood. All receptors come from a girl under 18 with multiple sclerosis. CDR3s include the opening cysteine and the closing phenylalanine or tryptophan. Each record gives: V gene, D gene, J gene, clone size, CDR3 protein, CDR3 DNA. The D gene is left open where the match is weak. Rows give clone size only sometimes, using once, few, many, or a class for an expanded clone.

V: TRBV24-1; D: -; J: TRBJ2-3; size: -; CDR3: CATSDWTRDTQYF; DNA: TGTGCCACCAGTGATTGGACTCGGGATACGCAGTATTTT
V: TRBV12-3/TRBV12-4; D: -; J: TRBJ2-1; size: many; CDR3: CATLEGPGYNEQFF; DNA: TGTGCCACGCTAGAGGGTCCGGGGTACAATGAGCAGTTCTTC
V: TRBV12-3/TRBV12-4; D: TRBD1; J: TRBJ1-1; size: -; CDR3: CASRGGRQGTTEAFF; DNA: TGTGCCAGCAGGGGGGGTCGACAGGGGACCACTGAAGCTTTCTTT
V: TRBV6-6; D: -; J: TRBJ2-1; size: -; CDR3: CASGLADSIYNEQFF; DNA: TGTGCCAGCGGCCTAGCCGACTCGATATACAATGAGCAGTTCTTC
V: TRBV4-1; D: TRBD1; J: TRBJ2-7; size: few; CDR3: CASSHRGTGPYEQYF; DNA: TGCGCCAGCAGCCACCGCGGGACAGGGCCTTACGAGCAGTACTTC
V: TRBV6-5; D: TRBD2; J: TRBJ2-1; size: -; CDR3: CASSYFDSGIQSGIQDYEQFF; DNA: TGTGCCAGCAGTTACTTTGATAGCGGGATCCAGTCCGGGATACAGGACTATGAGCAGTTCTTC
V: TRBV20-1; D: TRBD1; J: TRBJ1-5; size: -; CDR3: CSAWGQGGQPQHF; DNA: TGCAGTGCTTGGGGACAGGGTGGTCAGCCCCAGCATTTT
V: TRBV27; D: -; J: TRBJ1-5; size: -; CDR3: CASSPVPYRVSNQPQHF; DNA: TGTGCCAGCAGTCCAGTCCCCTACAGGGTAAGCAATCAGCCCCAGCATTTT
V: TRBV28; D: -; J: TRBJ1-1; size: few; CDR3: CASSLSPDMNTEAFF; DNA: TGTGCCAGCAGTTTATCCCCCGACATGAACACTGAAGCTTTCTTT
V: TRBV7-2; D: TRBD1; J: TRBJ2-7; size: many; CDR3: CASSLRDSGFYEQYF; DNA: TGTGCCAGCAGCCTCCGGGACAGCGGATTCTACGAGCAGTACTTC
V: TRBV20-1; D: TRBD1; J: TRBJ2-7; size: -; CDR3: CSVSPGQVEGYEQYF; DNA: TGCAGTGTTAGCCCTGGACAGGTTGAAGGGTACGAGCAGTACTTC
V: TRBV7-2; D: TRBD2; J: TRBJ2-1; size: -; CDR3: CASSLGWGPRGFYYNEQFF; DNA: TGTGCCAGCAGCTTAGGCTGGGGTCCGCGGGGGTTTTATTACAATGAGCAGTTCTTC
V: TRBV12-3/TRBV12-4; D: TRBD1; J: TRBJ1-2; size: -; CDR3: CASSAGQIHLYGYTF; DNA: TGTGCCAGCAGCGCGGGACAGATTCACCTCTATGGCTACACCTTC
V: TRBV6-2/TRBV6-3; D: -; J: TRBJ1-5; size: -; CDR3: CASGLTSQPQHF; DNA: TGTGCCAGCGGACTAACAAGTCAGCCCCAGCATTTT
V: TRBV5-1; D: -; J: TRBJ2-1; size: few; CDR3: CASRASGGVGNEQFF; DNA: TGCGCCAGCAGGGCATCCGGGGGCGTGGGAAATGAGCAGTTCTTC
V: TRBV12-3/TRBV12-4; D: -; J: TRBJ1-1; size: -; CDR3: CASSSAAGRAEAFF; DNA: TGTGCCAGCAGTTCGGCCGCAGGCAGGGCTGAAGCTTTCTTT
V: TRBV5-1; D: -; J: TRBJ2-3; size: -; CDR3: CASSAGRLTDTQYF; DNA: TGCGCCAGCAGCGCGGGTCGGCTCACAGATACGCAGTATTTT
V: TRBV10-3; D: TRBD1; J: TRBJ2-1; size: few; CDR3: CAISESGTGSYNEQFF; DNA: TGTGCCATCAGTGAGTCCGGGACAGGGTCCTACAATGAGCAGTTCTTC
V: TRBV12-3/TRBV12-4; D: TRBD2; J: TRBJ2-3; size: -; CDR3: CASTMRAGNTDMQYF; DNA: TGTGCCAGCACCATGAGAGCGGGGAACACAGATATGCAGTATTTT
V: TRBV7-9; D: -; J: TRBJ2-3; size: -; CDR3: CASSFRPGDTQYF; DNA: TGTGCCAGCAGCTTCCGCCCCGGAGATACGCAGTATTTT
V: TRBV29-1; D: -; J: TRBJ2-7; size: few; CDR3: CSVESSGTYGEQYF; DNA: TGCAGCGTTGAATCGTCAGGAACCTACGGCGAGCAGTACTTC
V: TRBV29-1; D: -; J: TRBJ2-3; size: -; CDR3: CSVETEPGHTQYF; DNA: TGCAGCGTTGAGACGGAGCCGGGCCATACGCAGTATTTT
V: TRBV6-6; D: -; J: TRBJ2-2; size: -; CDR3: CASSYQGRDTGELFF; DNA: TGTGCCAGCAGTTACCAGGGTCGGGACACCGGGGAGCTGTTTTTT
V: TRBV20-1; D: -; J: TRBJ1-5; size: -; CDR3: CSASNGLGPQHF; DNA: TGCAGTGCTAGTAACGGGCTGGGGCCCCAGCATTTT
V: TRBV7-6; D: TRBD1; J: TRBJ1-4; size: -; CDR3: CASRSGTDTEKLFF; DNA: TGTGCCAGCAGGTCCGGGACAGATACCGAAAAACTGTTTTTT
V: TRBV5-1; D: TRBD1; J: TRBJ2-5; size: -; CDR3: CASSLSTRGRTETQYF; DNA: TGCGCCAGCAGCTTGTCGACCAGGGGGCGCACAGAGACCCAGTACTTC